This TCR beta chain derives from a study of T cells in Graves' hyperthyroidism and ophthalmopathy. Study at large: Peripheral blood draws took place at initial diagnosis, ahead of any treatment. General study points: Blood also held most thyroid clonotypes expanded beyond 0.001.

CDR3 length equals 14 residues. Trimming took 1 base from V and 4 from J; bases not matched to a gene: 3. CDR1 is SNHLY, CDR2 FYNNEI, per germline. Ophthalmopathy patients showed a Clinical Activity Score of at least 3, NOSPECS grade of at least 4 and duration under 3 months. Isolation of PBMCs was performed on around 10 ml fresh peripheral blood. Regions amplified from RNA transcripts were the TCR beta CDR3 regions. Carried out on the TCR CDR3, a first-round RT-PCR used the HTBI primer set. Each CDR3 protein is one row after TCRdb ran MiXCR on the multiplex PCR reads. The table lists hundreds of thousands of distinct CDR3 sequences, about 16% of them singletons. This clonotype occurred many times. Its antigen remains unidentified.

The J gene is TRBJ1-1, the V gene TRBV2, with TRBD1 identical over 7 bases. This receptor was obtained from a woman in her thirties or forties with Graves' ophthalmopathy. The sequenced sample was blood. CDR3 nucleotides: TGTGCCAGCAGTGAAGAGGGGGCGAGCACTGAAGCTTTCTTT. It translates to CASSEEGASTEAFF.